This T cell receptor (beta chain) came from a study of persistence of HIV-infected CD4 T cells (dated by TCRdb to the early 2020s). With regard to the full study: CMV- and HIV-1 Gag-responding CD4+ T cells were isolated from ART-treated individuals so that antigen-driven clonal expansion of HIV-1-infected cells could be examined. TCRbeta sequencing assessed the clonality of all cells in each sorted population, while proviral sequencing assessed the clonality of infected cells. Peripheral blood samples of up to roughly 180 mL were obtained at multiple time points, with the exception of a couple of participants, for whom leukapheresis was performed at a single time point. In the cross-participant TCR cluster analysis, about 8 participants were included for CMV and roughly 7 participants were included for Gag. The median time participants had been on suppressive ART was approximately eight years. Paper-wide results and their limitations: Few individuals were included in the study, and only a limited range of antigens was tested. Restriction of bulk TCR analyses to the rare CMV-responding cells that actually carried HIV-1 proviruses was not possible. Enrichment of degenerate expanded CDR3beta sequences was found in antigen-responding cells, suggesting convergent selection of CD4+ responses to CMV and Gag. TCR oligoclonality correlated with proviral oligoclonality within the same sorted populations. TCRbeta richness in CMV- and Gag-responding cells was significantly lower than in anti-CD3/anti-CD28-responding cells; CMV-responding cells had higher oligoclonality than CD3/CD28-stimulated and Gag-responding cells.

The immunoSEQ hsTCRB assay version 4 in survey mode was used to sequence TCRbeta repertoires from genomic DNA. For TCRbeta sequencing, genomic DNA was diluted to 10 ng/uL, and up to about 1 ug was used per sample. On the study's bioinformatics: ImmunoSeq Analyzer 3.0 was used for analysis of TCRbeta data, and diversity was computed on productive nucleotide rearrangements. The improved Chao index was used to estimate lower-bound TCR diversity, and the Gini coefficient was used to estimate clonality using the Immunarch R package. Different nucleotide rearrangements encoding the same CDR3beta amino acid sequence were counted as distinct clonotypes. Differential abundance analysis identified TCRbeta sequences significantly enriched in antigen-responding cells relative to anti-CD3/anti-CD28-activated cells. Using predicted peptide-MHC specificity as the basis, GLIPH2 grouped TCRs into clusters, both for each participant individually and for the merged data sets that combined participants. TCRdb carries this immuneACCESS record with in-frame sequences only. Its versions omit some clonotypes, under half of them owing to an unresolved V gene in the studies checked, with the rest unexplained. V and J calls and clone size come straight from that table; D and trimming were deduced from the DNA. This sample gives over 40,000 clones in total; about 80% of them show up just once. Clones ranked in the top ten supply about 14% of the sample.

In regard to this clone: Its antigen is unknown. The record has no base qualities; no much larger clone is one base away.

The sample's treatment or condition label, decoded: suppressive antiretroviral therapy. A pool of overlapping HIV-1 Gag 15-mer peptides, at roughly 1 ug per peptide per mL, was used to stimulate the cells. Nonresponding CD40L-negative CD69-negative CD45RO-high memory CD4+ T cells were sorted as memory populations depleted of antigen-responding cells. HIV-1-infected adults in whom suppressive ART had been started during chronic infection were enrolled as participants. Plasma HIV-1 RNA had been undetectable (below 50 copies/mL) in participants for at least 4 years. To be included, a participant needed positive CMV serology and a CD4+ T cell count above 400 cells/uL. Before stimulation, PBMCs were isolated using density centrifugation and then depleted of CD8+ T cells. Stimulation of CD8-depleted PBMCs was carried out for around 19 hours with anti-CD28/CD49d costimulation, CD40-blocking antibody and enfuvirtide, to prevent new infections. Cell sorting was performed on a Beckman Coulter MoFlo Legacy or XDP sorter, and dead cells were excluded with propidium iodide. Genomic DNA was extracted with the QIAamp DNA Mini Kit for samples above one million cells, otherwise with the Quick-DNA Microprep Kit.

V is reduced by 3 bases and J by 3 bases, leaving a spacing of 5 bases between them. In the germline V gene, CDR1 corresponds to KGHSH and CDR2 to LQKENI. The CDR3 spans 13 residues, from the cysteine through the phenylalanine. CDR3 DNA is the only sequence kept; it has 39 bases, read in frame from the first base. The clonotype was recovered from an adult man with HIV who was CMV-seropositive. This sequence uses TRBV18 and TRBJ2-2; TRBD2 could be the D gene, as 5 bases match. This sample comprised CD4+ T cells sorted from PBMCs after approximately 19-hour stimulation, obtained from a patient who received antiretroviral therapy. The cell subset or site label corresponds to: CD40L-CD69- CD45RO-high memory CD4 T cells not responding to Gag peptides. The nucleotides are TGTGCCAGCTCACCGCGGGACACCGGGGAGCTGTTTTTT. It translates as CASSPRDTGELFF.